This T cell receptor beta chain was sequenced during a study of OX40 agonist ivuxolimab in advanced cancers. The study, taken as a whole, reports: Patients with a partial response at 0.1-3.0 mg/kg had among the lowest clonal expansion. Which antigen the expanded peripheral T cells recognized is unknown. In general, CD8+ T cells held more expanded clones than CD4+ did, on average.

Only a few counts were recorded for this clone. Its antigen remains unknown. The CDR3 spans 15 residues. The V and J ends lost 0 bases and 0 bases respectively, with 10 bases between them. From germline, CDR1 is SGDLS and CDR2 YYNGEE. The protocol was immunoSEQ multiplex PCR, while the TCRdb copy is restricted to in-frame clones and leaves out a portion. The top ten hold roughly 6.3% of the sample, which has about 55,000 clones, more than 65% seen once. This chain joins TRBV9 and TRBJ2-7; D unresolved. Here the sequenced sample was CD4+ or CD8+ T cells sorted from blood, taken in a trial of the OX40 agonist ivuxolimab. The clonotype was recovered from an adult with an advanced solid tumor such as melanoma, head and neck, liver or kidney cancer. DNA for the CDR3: TGTGCCAGCAGCGTAGCTACCGGTAGCTCCTACGAGCAGTACTTC. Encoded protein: CASSVATGSSYEQYF.